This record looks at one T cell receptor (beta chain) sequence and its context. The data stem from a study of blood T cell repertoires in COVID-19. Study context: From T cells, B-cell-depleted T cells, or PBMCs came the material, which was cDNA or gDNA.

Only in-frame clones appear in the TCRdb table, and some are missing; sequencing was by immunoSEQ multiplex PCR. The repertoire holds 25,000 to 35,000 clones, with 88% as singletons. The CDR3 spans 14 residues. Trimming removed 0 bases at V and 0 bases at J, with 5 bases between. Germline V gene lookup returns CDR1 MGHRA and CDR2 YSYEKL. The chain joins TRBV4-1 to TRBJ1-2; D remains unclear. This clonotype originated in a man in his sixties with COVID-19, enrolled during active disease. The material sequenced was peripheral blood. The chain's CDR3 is CASSQDFTNYGYTF. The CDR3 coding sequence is TGCGCCAGCAGCCAAGATTTCACTAACTATGGCTACACCTTC.